This entry lists 18 T cell receptor beta chains sequenced from one sample in a study of T cell repertoires in cytomegalovirus infection. These TCRs' antigens remain unknown. TCRdb used MiXCR to reprocess the reads, holding one entry per CDR3 protein. The table records under 30,000 distinct CDR3 sequences, 22% of them present only once. The sequences come from CD8+ T cells from cultured PBMCs, collected from culture after CMV antigen stimulation. Receptor source: a human donor in good health (CMV status not recorded). Some clones in this sample may be carry-over from other donors' samples.

There are many counts of this clonotype. V gene TRBV12-3 or TRBV12-4 combines with J gene TRBJ2-1, with D perhaps matching TRBD2 (5 bases). The length of the CDR3 is 14 residues. V was shortened by 6 bases and J by 1 base, with 10 bases between the two germline ends. CDR3 residues: CASSRTVSYNEQFF. CDR3 bases: TGTGCCAGCAGCAGGACTGTTTCCTACAATGAGCAGTTCTTC.

The V gene is TRBV19, the J gene TRBJ2-4, with 13 positions matching TRBD2. Germline CDR1 LNHDA, CDR2 SQIVND (reference sequence). With 3 bases clipped from V and 8 bases from J, the junction kept 4 bases outside the gene matches. CDR3 length: 15 amino acids. DNA of the CDR3: TGTGCCAGTAGTATCGCACTAGCGGGGGGGGACATTCAGTACTTC. Amino acid sequence: CASSIALAGGDIQYF.

A note on this clonotype: One end of the junction is discordant with germline, which a read error may explain. The rearrangement links TRBV13 to TRBJ2-1; possibly TRBD1 or TRBD2 for D (5 bases each). Germline values: CDR1 PRHDT, CDR2 FYEKMQ (reference sequence). This CDR3 contains 12 residues. The CDR3 sequence: CTSSLGENEQFF. The CDR3 coding sequence is TGTACCAGCTCCCTAGGGGAGAATGAGCAGTTCTTC.

This clonotype came up many times. The chain uses TRBV7-2 and TRBJ2-5, with TRBD2 as a possible D gene (7 bases). The V gene's germline CDR1 is SGHTA and CDR2 FQGNSA. The CDR3 loop spans 15 amino acids. V gave up 3 bases and J gave up 3 bases, with 14 bases separating them. CDR3 residues: CASSFLGGAKETQYF. DNA of the CDR3: TGTGCCAGCAGCTTCCTTGGGGGGGCGAAAGAGACCCAGTACTTC.

This chain joins TRBV10-3 and TRBJ1-4; no firm D call. Germline-derived CDR1 and CDR2 are ENHRY and SYGVKD. V was cut by 1 base and J by 1 base, with 10 bases left in between. This CDR3 has 16 amino acids. As DNA, the CDR3 is TGTGCCATCAGTGAGTGGGCAGGCTTAACTAATGAAAAACTGTTTTTT. Its translation is CAISEWAGLTNEKLFF.

J is TRBJ2-3 and V is TRBV15, with 8 bases fitting TRBD1. Germline CDR1 LNHNV, CDR2 YYDKDF (reference sequence). The CDR3 contains 18 residues. J gave up 0 bases and V 10 bases, and 18 bases lay outside the gene matches. The chain's CDR3 is CASRDIGQGPLSTDTQYF. The CDR3 DNA reads as TGTGCCAGCAGAGATATAGGACAGGGACCCCTTAGCACAGATACGCAGTATTTT. Together with reference TRBV15 and TRBJ2-3, the CDR3 gives the full variable domain: DAMVIQNPRYQVTQFGKPVTLSCSQTLNHNVMYWYQQKSSQAPKLLFHYYDKDFNNEADTPDNFQSRRPNTSFCFLDIRSPGLGDTAMYLCASRDIGQGPLSTDTQYFGPGTRLTVL.

The rearrangement joins TRBV20-1 to TRBJ2-7, with 10 bases matching TRBD1. The CDR3 is made up of 14 amino acids. Germline CDR1 reads DFQATT; CDR2 reads SNEGSKA (reference sequence). V lost 3 bases to trimming and J lost 5 bases; unmatched junction nucleotides: 7. The CDR3 DNA is TGCAGTGCTAGGGGAGACAGGGGGCTGGACGAGCAGTACTTC. Amino acid sequence: CSARGDRGLDEQYF.

The V and J genes are TRBV7-9 and TRBJ1-2, with a tentative D call TRBD1 (6 bases). Between the trimmed V and J ends, which lost 5 bases and 5 bases, there was a span of 21 bases. Germline loops: CDR1 SEHNR, CDR2 FQNEAQ (reference sequence). The CDR3 covers 16 residues. This chain's CDR3 is CASSPVEWGAPYGYTF. The CDR3 nucleotides are TGTGCCAGCAGCCCGGTGGAGTGGGGGGCACCTTATGGCTACACCTTC.

This clonotype was seen repeatedly, ten times or more. CDR3: CSVEGQVGYGYTF. CDR3 nucleotides: TGCAGCGTTGAAGGACAGGTTGGCTATGGCTACACCTTC. V usage is TRBV29-1 and J usage is TRBJ1-2; possibly TRBD1 for D (6 bases). With 1 base removed from V and 4 bases from J, the gap between germline ends came to 10 bases. Germline V gene data show CDR1 as SQVTM and CDR2 as ANQGSEA. The CDR3 is 13 residues long.

This clonotype was picked up one time. V gene TRBV7-9 combines with J gene TRBJ1-4, with D unclear. Germline loops: CDR1 SEHNR, CDR2 FQNEAQ (reference sequence). The length of the CDR3 is 15 residues. The V end lost 1 base, the J end lost 5 bases, and 11 bases lay between the germline ends. CDR3 residues: CASSLVRDGNEKLFF. The DNA for the CDR3 is TGTGCCAGCAGCTTAGTACGCGACGGAAATGAAAAACTGTTTTTT.

This clonotype was found a few times. V usage is TRBV4-1 and J usage is TRBJ2-5; no reliable D call. CDR1 is MGHRA and CDR2 is YSYEKL in the germline V gene. The CDR3 runs to 15 residues. Trimming removed 0 bases from V and 7 bases from J, with 15 bases in between. The CDR3 DNA reads TGCGCCAGCAGCCAAGAGGACGTCACCCTGGGGACCCAGTACTTC. Amino acids: CASSQEDVTLGTQYF.

This clonotype was seen ten or more times. V usage is TRBV7-2 and J usage is TRBJ1-5; D is uncertain. Trimming took off 5 bases at V and 7 bases at J, with 12 bases between the two ends. The V gene's germline CDR1 is SGHTA and CDR2 FQGNSA. The CDR3 consists of 13 residues. In DNA form, the CDR3 reads TGTGCCAGCAGCGTTCATCATGGGCAGCCCCAGCATTTT. Its translation is CASSVHHGQPQHF.

This clonotype has more than one count but fewer than ten. The junction shows a germline mismatch at one end, possibly a read error. The chain links TRBV7-9 to TRBJ2-2, with TRBD2 as a possible D gene (5 bases). The germline V gene has CDR1 SEHNR and CDR2 FQNEAQ (reference sequence). This CDR3 is 14 amino acids long. DNA of the CDR3: TGTGCCAGCAGCCCCAGTCTGGTTATCGGGAAGCTGTTTTTT. It codes for CASSPSLVIGKLFF.

This clonotype was seen only a few times. The V gene is TRBV5-6, the J gene TRBJ1-1; D may be TRBD1 (6 bases). This CDR3 contains 14 residues. Germline CDR1 is SGHDT and CDR2 is YYEEEE. The V end was cut by 4 bases, the J end by 5 bases, with 15 bases between. The CDR3 here is CASSSLQGTTEAFF. CDR3 sequence (DNA): TGTGCCAGCAGCAGTCTACAGGGTACGACTGAAGCTTTCTTT.

The chain joins TRBV28 to TRBJ1-6; 7 nucleotides match TRBD1. In germline, CDR1 is MDHEN, CDR2 SYDVKM. This CDR3 region has 17 residues. With V trimmed by 6 bases and J by 6 bases, 14 bases remained unmatched. The CDR3 protein is CASSRETGYMLNSPLHF. In DNA form, the CDR3 reads TGTGCCAGCAGCCGTGAGACAGGGTACATGCTTAATTCACCCCTCCACTTT.

This clonotype was observed at least ten times. V and J are TRBV5-6 and TRBJ2-7; D might be TRBD2 (6 bases). This CDR3 is built from 15 residues. Trimming removed 3 bases from V and 3 bases from J, with 16 bases in between. The germline V gene encodes CDR1 SGHDT and CDR2 YYEEEE. Here the CDR3 reads CASSSLYGGNYEQYF. Written as DNA, the CDR3 is TGTGCCAGCAGCTCCCTTTATGGGGGGAACTACGAGCAGTACTTC.

This clonotype was observed at least ten times. The chain carries TRBV7-9 and TRBJ2-3; the match to TRBD1 covers 10 bases. V lost 5 bases, J lost 6 bases, and 5 bases stayed unmatched. The CDR3 is 14 residues long. CDR1 is SEHNR and CDR2 is FQNEAQ in the germline V gene (reference sequence). The chain's CDR3 is CASSGDRGKDTQYF. CDR3 sequence (DNA): TGTGCCAGCAGCGGGGACAGGGGAAAGGATACGCAGTATTTT.

The CDR3: CASSLIGSAGGHHQETQYF. The CDR3 DNA sequence: TGTGCCAGCAGCTTAATTGGATCGGCGGGGGGACACCACCAAGAGACCCAGTACTTC. V gene TRBV7-9 combines with J gene TRBJ2-5; 8 positions match TRBD2. Germline-derived CDR1 and CDR2 are SEHNR and FQNEAQ (reference sequence). The CDR3 extends over 19 amino acids. V lost 2 bases and J lost 0; bases outside the gene matches: 14.